A selection of T cell receptor beta chains follows, all from one sample in a study of blood T cell repertoires in COVID-19. The assay was immunoSEQ multiplex PCR, and TCRdb's table has in-frame clones only and misses some. The sample lists approximately 97,000 clones; about 90% were seen once. The sequencing input was peripheral blood. These receptors originate from a man between 50 and 59 years old with COVID-19, enrolled during active disease. Each CDR3 is given with its conserved first and last residue. The order of the fields is J gene, CDR3 length, clone size, D gene, V gene, CDR3 DNA, CDR3 protein. The D gene is left open where the match is weak. Rows may omit the clone size; those that give it use once, few, many or a size class.

j_gene: TRBJ1-6
len: 15
abundance: NA
d_gene: NA
v_gene: TRBV5-1
CDR3nt: TGCGCCAGCAGCTTGGTTCAGGGTATGGGTTCACCCCTCCACTTT
CDR3aa: CASSLVQGMGSPLHF

j_gene: TRBJ2-4
len: 19
abundance: NA
d_gene: TRBD1
v_gene: TRBV5-5
CDR3nt: TGTGCCAGCAGCTTGGGAGACAGGGGCCACCTTCAAACCAAAAACATTCAGTACTTC
CDR3aa: CASSLGDRGHLQTKNIQYF

j_gene: TRBJ1-5
len: 12
abundance: few
d_gene: NA
v_gene: TRBV19
CDR3nt: TGTGCCAGTAGTATCGCAGGGCAGCCCCAGCATTTT
CDR3aa: CASSIAGQPQHF

j_gene: TRBJ2-7
len: 12
abundance: once
d_gene: NA
v_gene: TRBV29-1
CDR3nt: TGCAGCGTTGAGACTAGTGCCTACGAGCAGTACTTC
CDR3aa: CSVETSAYEQYF

j_gene: TRBJ2-7
len: 14
abundance: NA
d_gene: TRBD1
v_gene: TRBV6-5
CDR3nt: TGTGCCAGCACACCCGGGACAGGGCGCCACGAGCAGTACTTC
CDR3aa: CASTPGTGRHEQYF

j_gene: TRBJ2-1
len: 15
abundance: NA
d_gene: TRBD2
v_gene: TRBV18
CDR3nt: TGTGCCAGCTCACGTCCGGGACTAGCGGTGGATGAGCAGTTCTTC
CDR3aa: CASSRPGLAVDEQFF

j_gene: TRBJ1-2
len: 13
abundance: NA
d_gene: TRBD1
v_gene: TRBV20-1
CDR3nt: TGCAGTGCTAGTGAGGGACAGGGCTTTGGCTACACCTTC
CDR3aa: CSASEGQGFGYTF

j_gene: TRBJ1-2
len: 11
abundance: NA
d_gene: TRBD1
v_gene: TRBV29-1
CDR3nt: TGCAGCGTTCAAGGGACAGGGCGCTACACCTTC
CDR3aa: CSVQGTGRYTF

j_gene: TRBJ1-5
len: 13
abundance: NA
d_gene: NA
v_gene: TRBV2
CDR3nt: TGTGCCAGCAGTGGATCGTCGGGACAGCCCCAGCATTTT
CDR3aa: CASSGSSGQPQHF

j_gene: TRBJ1-3
len: 15
abundance: NA
d_gene: NA
v_gene: TRBV6-5
CDR3nt: TGTGCCAGCAGTTACTCGTCAGGGTCTGGAAACACCATATATTTT
CDR3aa: CASSYSSGSGNTIYF

j_gene: TRBJ1-2
len: 13
abundance: NA
d_gene: NA
v_gene: TRBV29-1
CDR3nt: TGCAGCGTTGGCGACAGCCCAGACTATGGCTACACCTTC
CDR3aa: CSVGDSPDYGYTF

j_gene: TRBJ1-1
len: 15
abundance: once
d_gene: TRBD1
v_gene: TRBV27
CDR3nt: TGTGCCAGCAGTACCCGGACAGGTATGAACACTGAAGCTTTCTTT
CDR3aa: CASSTRTGMNTEAFF

j_gene: TRBJ2-7
len: 16
abundance: NA
d_gene: TRBD1
v_gene: TRBV5-4
CDR3nt: TGTGCCACCCAGATGGACAGGGGACCCAGCTCCTACGAGCAGTACTTC
CDR3aa: CATQMDRGPSSYEQYF

j_gene: TRBJ1-5
len: 15
abundance: NA
d_gene: NA
v_gene: TRBV2
CDR3nt: TGTGCCAGCAGTGTAAGGCAGGGGCGGTATCAGCCCCAGCATTTT
CDR3aa: CASSVRQGRYQPQHF

j_gene: TRBJ2-2
len: 15
abundance: NA
d_gene: TRBD1
v_gene: TRBV6-2/TRBV6-3
CDR3nt: TGTGCCAGCAGCTGGACAGGGCTGAACACCGGGGAGCTGTTTTTT
CDR3aa: CASSWTGLNTGELFF

j_gene: TRBJ2-2
len: 14
abundance: NA
d_gene: TRBD1
v_gene: TRBV6-6
CDR3nt: TGTGCCAGCATCCCGGACAGGGTTACCGGGGAGCTGTTTTTT
CDR3aa: CASIPDRVTGELFF

j_gene: TRBJ1-6
len: 17
abundance: NA
d_gene: NA
v_gene: TRBV21-1
CDR3nt: TGTGCCAGCAGCAAAGGGGGGGACAGCTCCTATAATTCACCCCTCCACTTT
CDR3aa: CASSKGGDSSYNSPLHF

j_gene: TRBJ1-2
len: 11
abundance: NA
d_gene: NA
v_gene: TRBV2
CDR3nt: TGTGCCAGCAGCGGTAACTATGGCTACACCTTC
CDR3aa: CASSGNYGYTF

j_gene: TRBJ1-2
len: 16
abundance: NA
d_gene: NA
v_gene: TRBV24-1
CDR3nt: TGTGCCACCAGTGATTCCCCTCACGGGGGGGGCTATGGCTACACCTTC
CDR3aa: CATSDSPHGGGYGYTF

j_gene: TRBJ1-2
len: 17
abundance: NA
d_gene: TRBD1
v_gene: TRBV10-2
CDR3nt: TGCGCCAGCAGTGAGGTCAGGGGACAGGGAAGAAAGAAAGGCTACACCTTC
CDR3aa: CASSEVRGQGRKKGYTF

j_gene: TRBJ2-1
len: 14
abundance: NA
d_gene: TRBD1
v_gene: TRBV29-1
CDR3nt: TGCAGCGCCGGGGGACAGGGGGTTTATGATGAGCAGTTCTTC
CDR3aa: CSAGGQGVYDEQFF

j_gene: TRBJ1-2
len: 12
abundance: few
d_gene: NA
v_gene: TRBV7-9
CDR3nt: TGTGCCAGCAGCCCCGCGGACTATGGCTACACCTTC
CDR3aa: CASSPADYGYTF

j_gene: TRBJ1-1
len: 15
abundance: NA
d_gene: NA
v_gene: TRBV5-1
CDR3nt: TGCGCCAGCAGCCGGATAGGGCGCGGGGACACTGAAGCTTTCTTT
CDR3aa: CASSRIGRGDTEAFF

j_gene: TRBJ1-6
len: 14
abundance: NA
d_gene: TRBD1
v_gene: TRBV19
CDR3nt: TGTGCCAGTAGTGCCGGACAGGGGAATTCACCCCTCCACTTT
CDR3aa: CASSAGQGNSPLHF

j_gene: TRBJ1-2
len: 13
abundance: NA
d_gene: TRBD1
v_gene: TRBV30
CDR3nt: TGTGCAAACCGGGACAGACTGAACTATGGCTACACCTTC
CDR3aa: CANRDRLNYGYTF

j_gene: TRBJ1-2
len: 13
abundance: NA
d_gene: NA
v_gene: TRBV6-1
CDR3nt: TGTGCCAGCAGTGAAGCCTTAGTACGAGGCTACACCTTC
CDR3aa: CASSEALVRGYTF

j_gene: TRBJ1-5
len: 15
abundance: NA
d_gene: NA
v_gene: TRBV3-1/TRBV3-2
CDR3nt: TGTGCCAGCAGCCAAGGGACAGTAAGCAATCAGCCCCAGCATTTT
CDR3aa: CASSQGTVSNQPQHF

j_gene: TRBJ1-1
len: 13
abundance: NA
d_gene: NA
v_gene: TRBV12-3/TRBV12-4
CDR3nt: TGTGCCAGCAGTACCCGGGTGGGCACTGAAGCTTTCTTT
CDR3aa: CASSTRVGTEAFF

j_gene: TRBJ2-7
len: 15
abundance: NA
d_gene: NA
v_gene: TRBV5-4
CDR3nt: TGTGCCAGCAGCTTGGGGGGCCAGGTAACCTACGAGCAGTACTTC
CDR3aa: CASSLGGQVTYEQYF

j_gene: TRBJ1-5
len: 14
abundance: NA
d_gene: TRBD1
v_gene: TRBV30
CDR3nt: TGTGCCTGGAGAGACAGGGGCCCCAATCAGCCCCAGCATTTT
CDR3aa: CAWRDRGPNQPQHF

j_gene: TRBJ1-2
len: 12
abundance: NA
d_gene: NA
v_gene: TRBV21-1
CDR3nt: TGTGCCAGCAGGCCAGGGCTAGGTGGCTACACCTTC
CDR3aa: CASRPGLGGYTF

j_gene: TRBJ1-4
len: 14
abundance: few
d_gene: NA
v_gene: TRBV2
CDR3nt: TGTGCCAGCAGTGGGTCGGAGTTTAATGAAAAACTGTTTTTT
CDR3aa: CASSGSEFNEKLFF

j_gene: TRBJ1-2
len: 12
abundance: NA
d_gene: TRBD1
v_gene: TRBV4-2
CDR3nt: TGTGCCAGCAGCCAGGACAGGAATGGCTACACCTTC
CDR3aa: CASSQDRNGYTF

j_gene: TRBJ1-5
len: 14
abundance: NA
d_gene: NA
v_gene: TRBV5-4
CDR3nt: TGTGCCAGCAGCTTACAGGGCCCGAATCAGCCCCAGCATTTT
CDR3aa: CASSLQGPNQPQHF

j_gene: TRBJ2-5
len: 17
abundance: NA
d_gene: TRBD2
v_gene: TRBV28
CDR3nt: TGTGCCAGCCCGCCGGGGAGGTTAGCGGGGGTCCAAGAGACCCAGTACTTC
CDR3aa: CASPPGRLAGVQETQYF

j_gene: TRBJ2-5
len: 13
abundance: NA
d_gene: TRBD2
v_gene: TRBV11-3
CDR3nt: TGTGCCAGCAGCTTAGACGGGGGGGAGACCCAGTACTTC
CDR3aa: CASSLDGGETQYF

j_gene: TRBJ1-6
len: 15
abundance: NA
d_gene: TRBD1
v_gene: TRBV20-1
CDR3nt: TGCAGTGCTAGTATAGAGGGACAGTATAATTCACCCCTCCACTTT
CDR3aa: CSASIEGQYNSPLHF

j_gene: TRBJ1-6
len: 14
abundance: NA
d_gene: TRBD1
v_gene: TRBV5-1
CDR3nt: TGCGCCAGCAGCCAAACAGGGGTTAATTCACCCCTCCACTTT
CDR3aa: CASSQTGVNSPLHF

j_gene: TRBJ2-2
len: 16
abundance: NA
d_gene: NA
v_gene: TRBV25-1
CDR3nt: TGTGCCAGCAGTCAACGTGGGGCAGGGCGAACCGGGGAGCTGTTTTTT
CDR3aa: CASSQRGAGRTGELFF

j_gene: TRBJ2-1
len: 15
abundance: NA
d_gene: NA
v_gene: TRBV7-2
CDR3nt: TGTGCCAGTCAACTCTTCATGAGCACCTACAATGAGCAGTTCTTC
CDR3aa: CASQLFMSTYNEQFF